Shown below are 3 T cell receptor beta chains from a single sample sequenced in a study of shared clonotypes between healthy human individuals. Method: immunoSEQ multiplex PCR; TCRdb's copy keeps in-frame clones and lacks some. The data contain approximately 500,000 clones, 70% to 85% of them singletons. The specimen sequenced was PBMCs. These receptors were obtained from a woman aged 40 to 49 in good health. Some clones in this sample may be carry-over from other donors' samples.

Comment on this clone: The junction departs from the called germline gene at one end, perhaps through a read error. This chain links TRBV6-5 with TRBJ2-7; D is perhaps TRBD1 (6 bases). CDR1 is MNHEY, CDR2 SVGAGI, per germline. The CDR3 covers 14 residues. The CDR3, as DNA: TGTGCCAGCAGTTCGAGGACAGCTCCTACCAAATGGAAATTC. Translating gives CASSSRTAPTKWKF.

This chain uses TRBV2 with TRBJ1-2, with 9 bases identical to TRBD1. The CDR3 is 15 residues long. Losses at the gene ends were 6 bases for V and 6 bases for J; bases not matched to a gene: 11. Looked up from germline, CDR1 is SNHLY and CDR2 is FYNNEI. The CDR3 nucleotides are TGTGCCAGCAGCGACGCCTGGACAGGGGTGAATGGCTACACCTTC. Residues: CASSDAWTGVNGYTF.

The chain recombines TRBV18 with TRBJ2-5; D is uncertain. This CDR3 is built from 14 residues. Trimming left V 6 bases short and J 3 bases short, with 14 bases between. Germline-derived CDR1 and CDR2 are KGHSH and LQKENI. The DNA for the CDR3 is TGTGCCAGCTCTATCAGTAACCATGAAGAGACCCAGTACTTC. Translating it yields CASSISNHEETQYF.